One sample yielded the 30 T cell receptor beta chains listed below, sequenced in a study of CD8+ T cells in alopecia areata. Treatment described: oral pan-JAK inhibitor, 5-10 mg twice daily. RNA was isolated and reverse transcribed to cDNA, the sequencing template. Profiling relied on immunoSEQ multiplex PCR, and the TCRdb table lists in-frame clones only, not all of them. The table records over 100,000 clones, about three fifths of them present only once. The sample here was CD8+ T cells sorted from blood, taken at week 24, from a patient treated with tofacitinib. These receptors originate from a human donor with alopecia areata.

The table lists this clone with a count of one. The chain carries TRBV7-9 and TRBJ1-5; D is possibly TRBD1 (6 bases). The CDR3 contains 16 residues. The ends were cut back, 0 bases at V and 4 bases at J, with 13 bases in the middle. Germline values: CDR1 SEHNR, CDR2 FQNEAQ (reference sequence). CDR3 loop: CASSLASGGPNQPQHF. DNA for the CDR3: TGTGCCAGCAGCTTAGCGTCCGGGGGCCCAAATCAGCCCCAGCATTTT.

The chain is built from TRBV13 and TRBJ1-1; no clear D gene. The V and J ends lost 5 bases and 2 bases respectively, with 9 bases between them. Germline CDR1 PRHDT, CDR2 FYEKMQ (reference sequence). This CDR3 is built from 13 residues. This CDR3 reads CASSMAPNTEAFF. CDR3 sequence (DNA): TGTGCCAGCAGCATGGCCCCAAACACTGAAGCTTTCTTT.

This clone was detected only a few times. V and J are TRBV13 and TRBJ2-1, with 8 bases aligning to TRBD1. V shed 4 bases and J 2 bases; nucleotides not matched to a gene: 4. This CDR3 has 15 residues. In germline, CDR1 is PRHDT, CDR2 FYEKMQ (reference sequence). The CDR3 loop is CASSYGQGPYNEQFF. The CDR3 DNA reads TGTGCCAGCAGCTACGGACAGGGCCCCTACAATGAGCAGTTCTTC.

This clone occurred a few times. The genes are TRBV27 and TRBJ1-5; perhaps TRBD1 as D (6 bases). Germline V gene lookup returns CDR1 MNHEY and CDR2 SMNVEV (reference sequence). The ends were cut back, 2 bases at V and 8 bases at J, with 13 bases in the middle. CDR3 size: 14 residues. This CDR3 reads CASSLRGAGEPQHF. For the CDR3, the DNA is TGTGCCAGCAGTTTAAGGGGGGCTGGGGAGCCCCAGCATTTT.

This sequence joins TRBV15 and TRBJ2-2; 10 nucleotides match TRBD2. V shed 5 bases, J shed 3 bases, and the junction held 3 bases outside the gene matches. Germline V gene sequence: CDR1 LNHNV, CDR2 YYDKDF (reference sequence). The CDR3 sequence is 15 residues long. CDR3 DNA: TGTGCCACCAGCGCAGCGGGGGGGTACACCGGGGAGCTGTTTTTT. Translating it yields CATSAAGGYTGELFF.

This clone was seen many times. V usage is TRBV2 and J usage is TRBJ1-1; D is possibly TRBD1 (5 bases). In germline, CDR1 is SNHLY, CDR2 FYNNEI. The CDR3 extends over 14 amino acids. Deletions cut 11 bases from V and 3 bases from J, with 19 bases between. CDR3 nucleotide sequence: TGTGCCCGGGAGGGGCGCATTGAGGACACTGAAGCTTTCTTT. As protein: CAREGRIEDTEAFF.

V and J are TRBV11-2 and TRBJ1-2; possible D gene TRBD1, 6 bases. CDR3 length equals 14 residues. The germline V gene has CDR1 SGHAT and CDR2 FQNNGV. The V end lost 3 bases, the J end lost 4 bases, and 12 bases lay between the germline ends. The CDR3 DNA follows: TGTGCCAGCAGCTTGTTAACAGGGAGCTATGGCTACACCTTC. It specifies CASSLLTGSYGYTF. Full variable domain (rest looked up from reference TRBV11-2 and TRBJ1-2): EAGVAQSPRYKIIEKRQSVAFWCNPISGHATLYWYQQILGQGPKLLIQFQNNGVVDDSQLPKDRFSAERLKGVDSTLKIQPAKLEDSAVYLCASSLLTGSYGYTFGSGTRLTVV.

This chain connects TRBV27 to TRBJ1-5; possible D gene TRBD1, 5 bases. The germline V and J ends were trimmed by 2 bases and 4 bases, with 12 bases remaining between them. This CDR3 spans 15 amino acids. Germline CDR1 is MNHEY and CDR2 is SMNVEV (reference sequence). This CDR3 is CASSLVRGANQPQHF. The CDR3 DNA is TGTGCCAGCAGTTTAGTACGAGGGGCGAATCAGCCCCAGCATTTT.

This chain joins TRBV5-1 and TRBJ2-2, with unresolved D. Trimming left V 0 bases short and J 3 bases short, with 3 bases between. Germline-derived CDR1 and CDR2 are SGHRS and YFSETQ. This CDR3 comprises 13 residues. The CDR3 DNA follows: TGCGCCAGCAGCTTGGAGTACACCGGGGAGCTGTTTTTT. This translates into CASSLEYTGELFF.

This chain links TRBV4-1 with TRBJ2-2; D not resolved. The V end was cut by 6 bases, the J end by 8 bases, with 10 bases between. The CDR3 runs 12 residues. Germline V CDR1 and CDR2: MGHRA, YSYEKL. The CDR3 DNA sequence: TGCGCCAGCAGAGAGATATCGGGGGAGCTGTTTTTT. It yields the protein CASREISGELFF.

This chain joins TRBV27 and TRBJ1-2; D is perhaps TRBD1 (6 bases). Germline-derived CDR1 and CDR2 are MNHEY and SMNVEV (reference sequence). The CDR3 extends over 15 amino acids. Trimming shortened V by 8 bases and J by 6 bases, and 22 bases separated the two germline ends. CDR3 coding DNA: TGTGCCAGCTCCCTTGGGCCAGGGGACGGGAATGGCTACACCTTC. This sequence encodes CASSLGPGDGNGYTF.

The table lists this clone with a few counts. The chain joins TRBV27 to TRBJ2-1, with D tentatively TRBD2 (7 bases). The CDR3 is 15 amino acids. The germline V gene encodes CDR1 MNHEY and CDR2 SMNVEV (reference sequence). V lost 1 base, J lost 7 bases, and 14 bases lay in between. The CDR3 protein is CASSLFEGGPNEQFF. CDR3 nucleotide sequence: TGTGCCAGCAGTTTATTTGAGGGGGGGCCAAATGAGCAGTTCTTC.

The CDR3 DNA follows: TGCAGCGTTTGCCGGGACAGGGATGAGCAGTTCTTC. Translating it yields CSVCRDRDEQFF. The chain couples TRBV29-1 to TRBJ2-1, with TRBD1 matching over 9 bases. The CDR3 loop spans 12 amino acids. Germline V CDR1 and CDR2: SQVTM, ANQGSEA. With V trimmed by 5 bases and J by 8 bases, 4 bases remained unmatched.

The rearrangement links TRBV14 to TRBJ2-6; no reliable D call. Trimming left V 1 base short and J 2 bases short, with 9 bases between. The CDR3 runs 16 residues. Germline loops: CDR1 SGHDN, CDR2 FVKESK. CDR3 nucleotide sequence: TGTGCCAGCAGCCAAGGGTCCGCAGCTGGGGCCAACGTCCTGACTTTC. Protein sequence: CASSQGSAAGANVLTF. The full variable domain, rest sourced from reference TRBV14 and TRBJ2-6, is EAGVTQFPSHSVIEKGQTVTLRCDPISGHDNLYWYRRVMGKEIKFLLHFVKESKQDESGMPNNRFLAERTGGTYSTLKVQPAELEDSGVYFCASSQGSAAGANVLTFGAGSRLTVL.

A single count supports this clone. V is TRBV7-9 and J is TRBJ2-7; no reliable D call. Germline V lookup: CDR1 SEHNR, CDR2 FQNEAQ (reference sequence). This CDR3 is built from 13 residues. V was clipped by 7 bases and J by 4 bases, with 14 bases between them. This CDR3 reads CASTSPPRYEQYF. In nucleotides, the CDR3 is TGTGCCAGCACCTCCCCCCCCCGTTACGAGCAGTACTTC. The full variable domain, rest sourced from reference TRBV7-9 and TRBJ2-7, is DTGVSQNPRHKITKRGQNVTFRCDPISEHNRLYWYRQTLGQGPEFLTYFQNEAQLEKSRLLSDRFSAERPKGSFSTLEIQRTEQGDSAMYLCASTSPPRYEQYFGPGTRLTVT.

This clone came up a few times. The V call is TRBV6-1, the J call TRBJ2-7; D perhaps matches TRBD1 (6 bases). The CDR3 is made up of 15 amino acids. The V end was cut by 3 bases, the J end by 2 bases, with 14 bases between. Looked up from germline, CDR1 is MNHNS and CDR2 is SASEGT. CDR3 sequence: CASSEAGVHPYEQYF. Here the CDR3 DNA reads TGTGCCAGCAGTGAGGCAGGGGTACACCCCTACGAGCAGTACTTC.

The chain combines TRBV27 with TRBJ2-7; D not certain. Germline V gene sequence: CDR1 MNHEY, CDR2 SMNVEV (reference sequence). The CDR3 has 13 amino acids. V shed 8 bases and J shed 0 bases, with 11 bases lying between them. The DNA of the CDR3 is TGTGCCAGCTCCGAAGGTTACTCCTACGAGCAGTACTTC. It specifies CASSEGYSYEQYF.

The CDR3 sequence: CASSQDLAGGTDTQYF. CDR3 nucleotide sequence: TGTGCCAGCAGCCAAGATCTAGCGGGGGGCACAGATACGCAGTATTTT. The V gene is TRBV11-2, the J gene TRBJ2-3, with 10 bases identical to TRBD2. The CDR3 spans 16 residues. Looked up from germline, CDR1 is SGHAT and CDR2 is FQNNGV. V shed 5 bases and J 1 base; nucleotides not matched to a gene: 6.

V usage is TRBV4-2 and J usage is TRBJ2-3, with 8 bases aligning to TRBD1. Looked up from germline, CDR1 is LGHNA and CDR2 is YNFKEQ. V gave up 1 base and J gave up 0 bases; unmatched junction bases: 6. This CDR3 comprises 17 residues. CDR3 DNA sequence: TGTGCCAGCAGCCAAGCCCGGACAGGGACTAGCACAGATACGCAGTATTTT. Amino acids: CASSQARTGTSTDTQYF.

This chain connects TRBV5-1 to TRBJ2-2; 8 nucleotides match TRBD2. Germline V gene sequence: CDR1 SGHRS, CDR2 YFSETQ. The CDR3 loop spans 17 amino acids. Losses at the gene ends were 4 bases for V and 6 bases for J; bases not matched to a gene: 14. In DNA, the CDR3 is TGCGCCAGCAGCATTAGACTAGCGCCGGGACAAGCCGGGGAGCTGTTTTTT. Translating it yields CASSIRLAPGQAGELFF. The variable domain in full, completed from reference TRBV5-1 and TRBJ2-2, reads KAGVTQTPRYLIKTRGQQVTLSCSPISGHRSVSWYQQTPGQGLQFLFEYFSETQRNKGNFPGRFSGRQFSNSRSEMNVSTLELGDSALYLCASSIRLAPGQAGELFFGEGSRLTVL.

This clone has more than one count but fewer than ten. This rearrangement joins TRBV29-1 to TRBJ2-1; maybe TRBD2 (7 bases). CDR1 and CDR2 (germline): SQVTM, ANQGSEA. The CDR3 is 13 residues long. Trimming shortened V by 6 bases and J by 5 bases, and 14 bases separated the two germline ends. In DNA form, the CDR3 reads TGCAGCGTATGGGGGGGCAACAACAATGAGCAGTTCTTC. This sequence encodes CSVWGGNNNEQFF.

The V call is TRBV29-1, the J call TRBJ1-2; D ambiguous. V lost 5 bases, J lost 0 bases, and 7 bases lay in between. The CDR3 totals 12 residues. Germline V CDR1 and CDR2: SQVTM, ANQGSEA. The CDR3 is CSVTATNYGYTF. The CDR3 DNA is TGCAGCGTTACAGCTACTAACTATGGCTACACCTTC.

The V call is TRBV2, the J call TRBJ1-1; 10 bases fit TRBD1. The V segment lost 5 bases and the J segment 6 bases; nucleotides outside the gene matches: 15. This CDR3 region has 17 residues. Germline CDR1 is SNHLY and CDR2 is FYNNEI. CDR3 sequence reads: CASSRQGAFGRGAEAFF. The CDR3 DNA follows: TGTGCCAGCAGTCGACAGGGGGCTTTCGGCCGCGGGGCTGAAGCTTTCTTT.

This clone was seen a single time. V usage is TRBV5-1 and J usage is TRBJ2-3; 10 nucleotides match TRBD2. J lost 3 bases, V lost 6 bases, and 7 bases had no gene match. This CDR3 is 15 amino acids long. Per germline, CDR1 SGHRS and CDR2 YFSETQ. The CDR3 DNA follows: TGCGCCAGCATCAAGGGTAGCGGGGGGACAGATACGCAGTATTTT. Translated, it gives CASIKGSGGTDTQYF.

This sequence joins TRBV15 and TRBJ2-7, with a possible D match to TRBD1 (6 bases). CDR3 length: 15 amino acids. Germline V gene sequence: CDR1 LNHNV, CDR2 YYDKDF (reference sequence). Trimming stripped 0 bases from V and 4 bases from J, with 13 bases between. This chain's CDR3 is CATSRDLGHRYEQYF. In nucleotides, the CDR3 is TGTGCCACCAGCAGAGATTTGGGACACCGTTACGAGCAGTACTTC.

The rearrangement links TRBV5-4 to TRBJ2-3; D is undetermined. The V gene's germline CDR1 is SGHNT and CDR2 YYREEE (reference sequence). V was trimmed by 4 bases and J by 6 bases, leaving 9 bases between them. CDR3 length equals 12 residues. CDR3: CASSAIPDTQYF. CDR3 bases: TGTGCCAGCAGCGCCATCCCCGATACGCAGTATTTT.

Only a few counts were recorded for this clone. The DNA of the CDR3 is TGCAGCGTTCAGGGAAAGTTGGGTGGCGGTCGCACAGATACGCAGTATTTT. Translated: CSVQGKLGGGRTDTQYF. The V and J genes are TRBV29-1 and TRBJ2-3; the D gene is possibly TRBD1 (5 bases). V was trimmed by 5 bases and J by 1 base, leaving 22 bases between them. Germline CDR1 is SQVTM and CDR2 is ANQGSEA. The CDR3 consists of 17 residues.

V and J are TRBV29-1 and TRBJ1-2, with D uncertain. The CDR3 runs 14 residues. V gave up 3 bases and J gave up 4 bases, with 15 bases separating them. Germline CDR1 SQVTM, CDR2 ANQGSEA. The CDR3 is CSVDPGKLGYGYTF. The CDR3 bases are TGCAGCGTTGACCCGGGGAAATTAGGCTATGGCTACACCTTC.

The chain combines TRBV13 with TRBJ2-3; 8 bases align to TRBD1. Germline-derived CDR1 and CDR2 are PRHDT and FYEKMQ (reference sequence). The CDR3 is made up of 14 amino acids. With V trimmed by 4 bases and J by 4 bases, 4 bases remained unmatched. The CDR3 sequence: CASSSGQGPDTQYF. DNA of the CDR3: TGTGCCAGCAGCTCTGGACAGGGCCCAGATACGCAGTATTTT.

The chain has TRBV5-4 and TRBJ2-7; 8 bases are a match to TRBD2. V gave up 7 bases and J gave up 5 bases; unmatched junction bases: 8. CDR3 size: 13 residues. Germline CDR1 reads SGHNT; CDR2 reads YYREEE (reference sequence). In nucleotides, the CDR3 is TGTGCCAGCCGACGGGGGGGTGGAGACGAGCAGTACTTC. This sequence encodes CASRRGGGDEQYF. The whole variable domain, remainder taken from reference TRBV5-4 and TRBJ2-7, is ETGVTQSPTHLIKTRGQQVTLRCSSQSGHNTVSWYQQALGQGPQFIFQYYREEENGRGNFPPRFSGLQFPNYSSELNVNALELDDSALYLCASRRGGGDEQYFGPGTRLTVT.